This TCR beta chain originates from a study of response to subunit inactivated influenza vaccine. With V trimmed by 10 bases and J by 1 base, 13 bases remained unmatched. The CDR3 is made up of 15 amino acids. Germline loops: CDR1 ENHRY, CDR2 SYGVKD. TCRdb independently ran MiXCR on the RT-PCR reads; one entry per CDR3 protein. The data hold approximately 500,000 distinct CDR3 sequences, with around 21% observed a single time. These same data were also listed under a study on T cells expressing NK-cell markers. That work states: Production of TCR beta cDNA relied on 5'RACE template switching with UMIs.

This clonotype originated in a man in his fifties or sixties who received an inactivated influenza vaccine. This specimen was CD4+ T cells sorted from PBMCs, taken 11 to 12 days after vaccination. The rearrangement uses TRBV10-3 and TRBJ2-7, with 7 bases identical to TRBD2. Here the CDR3 DNA reads TGTGCCACCTACCGAGGGCTAGCGGAATCCTACGAGCAGTACTTC. It translates to CATYRGLAESYEQYF.